Below are 31 T cell receptor beta chains sequenced from a single sample in a study of T cells in Graves' hyperthyroidism and ophthalmopathy. RNA transcripts were the template for amplifying TCR beta CDR3 regions. With the HTBI primer set, the TCR CDR3 went through a first round of RT-PCR. One entry per CDR3 protein, called by TCRdb with MiXCR from the multiplex PCR reads. The repertoire includes about 520,000 distinct CDR3 sequences, approximately 24% of them detected once, and around 11% sits in the top ten. The sequenced material came from blood. These receptors all come from a woman aged 25-40 years with Graves' ophthalmopathy.

The chain links TRBV12-5 to TRBJ1-1; D is unclear. Looked up from germline, CDR1 is LGHNT and CDR2 is FRNRAP. This CDR3 region has 14 residues. V shed 0 bases and J shed 1 base, with 6 bases lying between them. CDR3 loop: CASGLVRGNTEAFF. CDR3 coding DNA: TGTGCTAGTGGTTTGGTCCGTGGGAACACTGAAGCTTTCTTT.

This clonotype was detected ten times or more. This sequence joins TRBV11-2 and TRBJ2-7; 12 nucleotides align to TRBD1. The junction had 5 bases not matched to a gene; V was cut back by 1 base and J by 7 bases. The CDR3 totals 15 residues. Looked up from germline, CDR1 is SGHAT and CDR2 is FQNNGV. The CDR3 protein is CASSLGGQGAREQYF. The CDR3 DNA reads TGTGCCAGCAGCTTAGGGGGACAGGGGGCGAGGGAGCAGTACTTC.

To note about this clonotype: This may come from a read error, since a much larger clone is one base off. This chain connects TRBV28 to TRBJ1-1; D gene ambiguous. The germline CDR1 and CDR2 sequences are MDHEN and SYDVKM. The CDR3 loop spans 12 amino acids. V was pared by 5 bases and J by 8 bases, with 12 bases between. This CDR3 reads CASSKVEPEAFF. The CDR3 bases are TGTGCCAGCAGTAAGGTCGAGCCCGAAGCTTTCTTT.

This sequence joins TRBV5-1 and TRBJ1-2, with D unclear. Germline-derived CDR1 and CDR2 are SGHRS and YFSETQ. CDR3 length equals 13 residues. V dropped 6 bases and J dropped 1 base, with 10 bases sitting between them. The CDR3 region is CASTMDGNYGYTF. In DNA, the CDR3 is TGCGCCAGCACAATGGACGGTAACTATGGCTACACCTTC. The full variable domain, completed using reference TRBV5-1 and TRBJ1-2, is KAGVTQTPRYLIKTRGQQVTLSCSPISGHRSVSWYQQTPGQGLQFLFEYFSETQRNKGNFPGRFSGRQFSNSRSEMNVSTLELGDSALYLCASTMDGNYGYTFGSGTRLTVV.

This clonotype was detected only a few times. The genes are TRBV9 and TRBJ1-5; unclear D gene. The CDR3 sequence is 13 residues long. Germline V CDR1 and CDR2: SGDLS, YYNGEE. V lost 3 bases, J lost 6 bases, and 10 bases lay in between. CDR3 DNA: TGTGCCAGCAGCGCGGAAGTAGGTCAGCCCCAGCATTTT. This sequence encodes CASSAEVGQPQHF. Full variable domain (rest looked up from reference TRBV9 and TRBJ1-5): DSGVTQTPKHLITATGQRVTLRCSPRSGDLSVYWYQQSLDQGLQFLIQYYNGEERAKGNILERFSAQQFPDLHSELNLSSLELGDSALYFCASSAEVGQPQHFGDGTRLSIL.

In its sample, this clonotype was seen many times. J is TRBJ1-1 and V is TRBV30; D remains unclear. With 5 bases removed from V and 8 bases from J, the gap between germline ends came to 12 bases. Looked up from germline, CDR1 is GTSNPN and CDR2 is SVGIG (reference sequence). The CDR3 runs to 11 residues. CDR3 sequence (DNA): TGTGCCTGGCACGCCGGGCCAGAAGCTTTCTTT. As protein: CAWHAGPEAFF. Combining the CDR3 with reference TRBV30 and TRBJ1-1 gives the whole variable domain SQTIHQWPATLVQPVGSPLSLECTVEGTSNPNLYWYRQAAGRGLQLLFYSVGIGQISSEVPQNLSASRPQDRQFILSSKKLLLSDSGFYLCAWHAGPEAFFGQGTRLTVV.

The chain recombines TRBV20-1 with TRBJ2-7; weak D call: TRBD2 (6 bases). Per the germline V gene, CDR1 is DFQATT and CDR2 is SNEGSKA (reference sequence). The CDR3 runs to 12 residues. CDR3: CSALAFQGEQYF. Written as DNA, the CDR3 is TGCAGCGCCCTAGCGTTCCAGGGAGAGCAGTACTTC.

The chain is built from TRBV15 and TRBJ1-3, with 8 bases fitting TRBD1. Germline V gene data show CDR1 as LNHNV and CDR2 as YYDKDF (reference sequence). The CDR3 covers 16 residues. Germline trimming cut 5 bases from V and 0 bases from J; bases unmatched to any gene: 6. The CDR3, as DNA: TGTGCCACCAGCGCGGACAGGGTTCTCTCTGGAAACACCATATATTTT. It yields the protein CATSADRVLSGNTIYF.

Ten or more counts support this clonotype. V and J are TRBV3-1 and TRBJ2-5; 13 bases line up with TRBD2. The CDR3 contains 16 residues. J lost 5 bases, V lost 4 bases, and 7 bases had no gene match. The germline CDR1 and CDR2 sequences are LGHDT and YNNKEL (reference sequence). In DNA, the CDR3 is TGTGCCAGCAGCCCGCCAGTGGGACTAGCGGGGGAGACCCAGTACTTC. It is translated as CASSPPVGLAGETQYF.

This chain uses TRBV12-3 or TRBV12-4 with TRBJ2-2; 7 bases map to TRBD2. V gave up 6 bases and J gave up 2 bases; unmatched junction bases: 6. This CDR3 has 15 amino acids. The CDR3 protein is CASRAGTTNTGELFF. The CDR3, as DNA: TGTGCCAGCAGAGCCGGGACTACCAACACCGGGGAGCTGTTTTTT.

This clonotype was counted many times. The chain carries TRBV5-1 and TRBJ1-5; a possible D gene is TRBD1 (6 bases). This CDR3 is built from 14 residues. Germline V gene data show CDR1 as SGHRS and CDR2 as YFSETQ. Trimming removed 0 bases from V and 4 bases from J, with 8 bases in between. CDR3 coding DNA: TGCGCCAGCAGCTTGGAGGGGGAGAATCAGCCCCAGCATTTT. Protein: CASSLEGENQPQHF.

This clonotype came up many times. V usage is TRBV20-1 and J usage is TRBJ1-1; 7 bases are a match to TRBD1. CDR1 is DFQATT, CDR2 SNEGSKA, per germline (reference sequence). V lost 6 bases and J lost 1; bases outside the gene matches: 5. This CDR3 region has 13 residues. The CDR3 bases are TGCAGTGCAAGGGGGCCCGAGAACACTGAAGCTTTCTTT. It yields the protein CSARGPENTEAFF.

Turning to this clonotype: A read error may explain this, as a much larger clone is one base away. V usage is TRBV7-2 and J usage is TRBJ1-2; D perhaps matches TRBD1 (6 bases). The CDR3 has 13 amino acids. CDR1 is SGHTA, CDR2 FQGNSA, per germline. CDR3 amino acids: CASSLRDTYGCSF. As DNA, the CDR3 is TGTGCCAGCAGCTTAAGGGACACCTATGGCTGCAGCTTC.

In this sample, this clonotype turned up many times. The chain links TRBV6-5 to TRBJ2-7; TRBD2 aligns across 8 bases. Germline V gene data show CDR1 as MNHEY and CDR2 as SVGAGI. With 6 bases clipped from V and 3 bases from J, the junction kept 13 bases outside the gene matches. The CDR3 length is 16 residues. The CDR3 nucleotides are TGTGCCAGCAGGAGATCACGGGGGGGTTTCGGCTACGAGCAGTACTTC. Its translation: CASRRSRGGFGYEQYF.

This clonotype was seen once. The chain couples TRBV4-3 to TRBJ2-2; D uncertain. Germline CDR1 and CDR2: LGHNA and YSLEER. The V end lost 1 base, the J end lost 6 bases, and 6 bases lay between the germline ends. CDR3 size: 13 residues. The CDR3 spells CASSQGRAGELFF. CDR3 sequence (DNA): TGCGCCAGCAGCCAAGGTCGTGCCGGGGAGCTGTTTTTT.

This clonotype was counted many times. The J gene is TRBJ1-2, the V gene TRBV20-1, with 7 bases that match TRBD1. V shed 5 bases and J 4 bases; nucleotides not matched to a gene: 4. Germline V gene sequence: CDR1 DFQATT, CDR2 SNEGSKA (reference sequence). CDR3 length equals 12 residues. The CDR3 region is CSALSGGYGYTF. The CDR3 nucleotides are TGCAGTGCTCTTTCAGGGGGCTATGGCTACACCTTC.

This clonotype appeared many times. The rearrangement joins TRBV18 to TRBJ1-1; possibly TRBD1 for D (5 bases). Deletions cut 8 bases from V and 1 base from J, with 11 bases between. The CDR3 consists of 13 residues. The germline gives CDR1 KGHSH, CDR2 LQKENI. The CDR3 here is CASSSDRNTEAFF. As DNA, the CDR3 is TGTGCCAGCAGTTCCGACAGGAACACTGAAGCTTTCTTT.

This clonotype has a count of ten or more. The gene calls are TRBV27 and TRBJ1-1, with D possibly TRBD1 on 6 matching bases. The CDR3 covers 20 residues. Germline values: CDR1 MNHEY, CDR2 SMNVEV (reference sequence). Trimming pared 2 bases from V and 0 bases from J, leaving 25 bases between. The CDR3, as DNA: TGTGCCAGCAGTTTACGGGACAACAACACCTCAACTGCCATGAACACTGAAGCTTTCTTT. Amino acid sequence: CASSLRDNNTSTAMNTEAFF.

This clonotype was seen ten or more times. The chain carries TRBV12-5 and TRBJ2-7; D possibly corresponds to TRBD2 (6 bases). The CDR3 length is 16 residues. Germline V gene data show CDR1 as LGHNT and CDR2 as FRNRAP. Trimming took off 5 bases at V and 3 bases at J, with 20 bases between the two ends. CDR3 in amino acids: CASGPNNGGGCYEQYF. The CDR3, as DNA: TGTGCTAGTGGTCCCAATAATGGGGGAGGCTGCTACGAGCAGTACTTC.

This clonotype has at least ten counts. The gene calls are TRBV5-8 and TRBJ1-1, with 10 bases matching TRBD1. Germline trimming cut 5 bases from V and 2 bases from J; bases unmatched to any gene: 9. The CDR3 runs 16 residues. Per germline, CDR1 SGHTS and CDR2 YDEGEE. The CDR3 region is CASSFGQGGSNTEAFF. The DNA of the CDR3 is TGTGCCAGCAGTTTCGGACAGGGGGGATCAAACACTGAAGCTTTCTTT.

This clonotype was found many times. The V and J genes are TRBV12-3 or TRBV12-4 and TRBJ1-2; D remains unclear. The germline V and J ends were trimmed by 0 bases and 8 bases, with 10 bases remaining between them. The CDR3 contains 13 residues. CDR3 residues: CASSLAILYGYTF. The CDR3 DNA follows: TGTGCCAGCAGTTTAGCGATATTATACGGCTACACCTTC.

There are many counts of this clonotype. The chain is built from TRBV27 and TRBJ1-1, with 7 nucleotides matching TRBD1. CDR1 MNHEY and CDR2 SMNVEV come from the germline V gene (reference sequence). The CDR3 contains 14 residues. The V and J ends lost 4 bases and 2 bases, in that order; junction bases with no gene match: 4. As DNA, the CDR3 is TGTGCCAGCAGTTACCGACAGGGTAACACTGAAGCTTTCTTT. Protein product: CASSYRQGNTEAFF.

This chain uses TRBV6-1 with TRBJ1-3, with D possibly being TRBD1 (6 bases). The ends were cut back, 0 bases at V and 0 bases at J, with 9 bases in the middle. The CDR3 runs to 16 residues. The germline V gene encodes CDR1 MNHNS and CDR2 SASEGT. The CDR3 region is CASSEAPRGSGNTIYF. In DNA form, the CDR3 reads TGTGCCAGCAGTGAAGCGCCCAGGGGCTCTGGAAACACCATATATTTT.

This clonotype was counted a few times. The chain carries TRBV30 and TRBJ2-5, with 8 bases that match TRBD2. Germline V gives CDR1 GTSNPN, CDR2 SVGIG (reference sequence). With V trimmed by 3 bases and J by 1 base, 7 bases remained unmatched. The CDR3 is 15 amino acids. The CDR3 DNA reads as TGTGCCTGGAGGGGCGCGGGGGGCCTCCAAGAGACCCAGTACTTC. It is translated as CAWRGAGGLQETQYF.

V usage is TRBV25-1 and J usage is TRBJ1-1; 10 nucleotides align to TRBD1. Looked up from germline, CDR1 is MGHDK and CDR2 is SYGVNS. The ends lost 5 bases at V and 10 bases at J; junction bases unmatched: 13. The CDR3 extends over 15 amino acids. As DNA, the CDR3 is TGTGCCAGCAGTACCCGGGACAGGGGTTTTACGGTAGCTTTCTTT. It is translated as CASSTRDRGFTVAFF.

This chain joins TRBV2 and TRBJ2-7, with unresolved D. V lost 5 bases and J 3 bases, leaving 11 bases between the germline ends. The V gene's germline CDR1 is SNHLY and CDR2 FYNNEI. The CDR3 runs 13 residues. CDR3 nucleotides: TGTGCCAGCAGTTGGACCCAAAACTACGAGCAGTACTTC. This sequence encodes CASSWTQNYEQYF.

This clonotype was counted many times. The chain employs TRBV6-1 and TRBJ2-7; D not resolved. The length of the CDR3 is 15 residues. The germline gives CDR1 MNHNS, CDR2 SASEGT. With 3 bases removed from V and 3 bases from J, the gap between germline ends came to 15 bases. The CDR3 coding sequence is TGTGCCAGCAGTGAGGGCCTGTCTACTGGCTACGAGCAGTACTTC. As protein: CASSEGLSTGYEQYF.

This clonotype was seen ten or more times. The V call is TRBV9, the J call TRBJ2-5; D is tentatively TRBD1 or TRBD2 (6 bases each). V dropped 0 bases and J dropped 0 bases, with 15 bases sitting between them. From germline, CDR1 is SGDLS and CDR2 YYNGEE. The CDR3 is 17 residues long. CDR3 amino acids: CASSVDFRGQNQETQYF. The CDR3 DNA sequence: TGTGCCAGCAGCGTAGATTTCCGGGGGCAAAACCAAGAGACCCAGTACTTC.

There are a few counts of this clonotype. V is TRBV4-1 and J is TRBJ2-7; TRBD2 matches at 10 bases. Germline CDR1 is MGHRA and CDR2 is YSYEKL. Trimming removed 3 bases from V and 4 bases from J; junction bases left unmatched: 6. The CDR3 runs 15 residues. The chain's CDR3 is CASSHATSGDYEQYF. The DNA of the CDR3 is TGCGCCAGCAGCCATGCCACTAGCGGGGATTACGAGCAGTACTTC.

This clonotype was found a few times. J is TRBJ2-3 and V is TRBV12-3 or TRBV12-4; possibly TRBD1 or TRBD2 for D (5 bases each). V gave up 5 bases and J gave up 2 bases, with 20 bases separating them. The CDR3 length is 17 residues. This CDR3 is CASSQSSGRQLTDTQYF. The CDR3 region has the DNA TGTGCCAGCAGTCAGAGTTCGGGGAGACAGCTCACAGATACGCAGTATTTT.

This clonotype appeared a few times. The chain links TRBV10-2 to TRBJ1-1; a weak D match, TRBD1 (6 bases). The V end lost 7 bases, the J end lost 0 bases, and 21 bases lay between the germline ends. The length of the CDR3 is 17 residues. CDR1 is WSHSY and CDR2 is SAAADI in the germline V gene. CDR3: CASNGQFGTPLNTEAFF. CDR3 DNA: TGCGCCAGCAACGGACAGTTCGGGACGCCTTTGAACACTGAAGCTTTCTTT.